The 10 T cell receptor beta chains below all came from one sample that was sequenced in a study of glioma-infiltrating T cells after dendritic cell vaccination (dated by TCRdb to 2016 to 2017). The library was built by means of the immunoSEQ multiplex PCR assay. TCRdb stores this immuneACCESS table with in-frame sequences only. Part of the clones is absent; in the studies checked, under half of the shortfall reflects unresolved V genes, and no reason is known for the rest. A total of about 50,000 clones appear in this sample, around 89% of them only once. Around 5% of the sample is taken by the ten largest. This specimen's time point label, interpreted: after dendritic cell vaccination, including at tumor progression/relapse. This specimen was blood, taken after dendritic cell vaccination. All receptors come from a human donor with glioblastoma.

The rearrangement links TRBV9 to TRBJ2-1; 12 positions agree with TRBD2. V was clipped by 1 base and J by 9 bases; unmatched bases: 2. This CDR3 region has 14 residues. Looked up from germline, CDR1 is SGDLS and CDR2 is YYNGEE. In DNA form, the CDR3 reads TGTGCCAGCAGCGTACGACTAGCGGGAGTTGAGCAGTTCTTC. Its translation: CASSVRLAGVEQFF.

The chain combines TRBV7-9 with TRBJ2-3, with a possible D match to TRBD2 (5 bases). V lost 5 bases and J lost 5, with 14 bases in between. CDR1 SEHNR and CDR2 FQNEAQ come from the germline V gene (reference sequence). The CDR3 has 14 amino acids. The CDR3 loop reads CASSLPRAEDTQYF. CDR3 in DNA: TGTGCCAGCAGCCTACCGAGGGCCGAAGATACGCAGTATTTT.

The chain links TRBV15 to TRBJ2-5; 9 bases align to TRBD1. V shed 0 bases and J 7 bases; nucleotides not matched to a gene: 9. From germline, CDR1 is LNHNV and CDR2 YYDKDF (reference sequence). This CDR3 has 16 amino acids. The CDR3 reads CATSRDPTGGSGTQYF. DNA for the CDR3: TGTGCCACCAGCAGAGATCCGACAGGGGGATCGGGGACCCAGTACTTC.

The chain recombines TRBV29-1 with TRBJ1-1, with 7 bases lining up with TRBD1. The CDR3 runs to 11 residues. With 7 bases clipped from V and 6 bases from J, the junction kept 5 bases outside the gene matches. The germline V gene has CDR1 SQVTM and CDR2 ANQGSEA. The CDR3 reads CSAIGTAEAFF. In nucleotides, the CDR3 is TGCAGCGCCATAGGGACAGCTGAAGCTTTCTTT.

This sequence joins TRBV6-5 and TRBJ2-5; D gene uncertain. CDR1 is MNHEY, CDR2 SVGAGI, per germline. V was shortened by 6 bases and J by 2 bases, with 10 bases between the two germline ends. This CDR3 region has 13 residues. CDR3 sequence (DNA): TGTGCCAGCAGGCAAACAAGACAAGAGACCCAGTACTTC. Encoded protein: CASRQTRQETQYF.

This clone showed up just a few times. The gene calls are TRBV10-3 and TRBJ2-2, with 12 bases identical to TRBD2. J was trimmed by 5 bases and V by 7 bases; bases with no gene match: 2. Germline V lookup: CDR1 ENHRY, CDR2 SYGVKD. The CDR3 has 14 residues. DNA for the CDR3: TGTGCCATCAATGGACTAGCGGGAACCGGGGAGCTGTTTTTT. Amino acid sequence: CAINGLAGTGELFF.

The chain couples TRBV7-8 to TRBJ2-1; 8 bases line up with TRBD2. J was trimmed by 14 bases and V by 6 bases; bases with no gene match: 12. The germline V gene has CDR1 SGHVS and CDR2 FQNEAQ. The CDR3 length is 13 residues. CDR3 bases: TGTGCCAGCAGGTTTACAGTAGGAGCGGGAGAGTTCTTC. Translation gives CASRFTVGAGEFF. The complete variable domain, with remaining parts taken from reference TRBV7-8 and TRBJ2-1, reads GAGVSQSPRYKVAKRGQDVALRCDPISGHVSLFWYQQALGQGPEFLTYFQNEAQLDKSGLPSDRFFAERPEGSVSTLKIQRTQQEDSAVYLCASRFTVGAGEFFGPGTRLTVL.

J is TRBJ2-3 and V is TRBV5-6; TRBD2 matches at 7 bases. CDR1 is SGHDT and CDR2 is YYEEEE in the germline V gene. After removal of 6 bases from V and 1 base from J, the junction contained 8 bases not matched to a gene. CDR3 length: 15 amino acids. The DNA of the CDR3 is TGTGCCAGCATCGGGGGGAGGTCTGGCACAGATACGCAGTATTTT. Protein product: CASIGGRSGTDTQYF.

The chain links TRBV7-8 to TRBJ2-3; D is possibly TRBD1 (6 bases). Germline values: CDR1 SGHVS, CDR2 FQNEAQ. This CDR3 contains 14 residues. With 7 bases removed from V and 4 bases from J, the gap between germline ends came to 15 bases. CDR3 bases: TGTGCCAGCACCACGACAGGTACAGCAGATACGCAGTATTTT. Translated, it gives CASTTTGTADTQYF. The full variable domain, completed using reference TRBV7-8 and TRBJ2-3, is GAGVSQSPRYKVAKRGQDVALRCDPISGHVSLFWYQQALGQGPEFLTYFQNEAQLDKSGLPSDRFFAERPEGSVSTLKIQRTQQEDSAVYLCASTTTGTADTQYFGPGTRLTVL.

CDR3 sequence: CASSVGENTEAFF. CDR3 nucleotide sequence: TGTGCCAGCAGTGTAGGGGAGAACACTGAAGCTTTCTTT. The J gene is TRBJ1-1, the V gene TRBV2, with D possibly TRBD1 on 5 matching bases. V gave up 4 bases and J gave up 1 base, with 7 bases separating them. The CDR3 consists of 13 residues. Germline CDR1 and CDR2: SNHLY and FYNNEI.